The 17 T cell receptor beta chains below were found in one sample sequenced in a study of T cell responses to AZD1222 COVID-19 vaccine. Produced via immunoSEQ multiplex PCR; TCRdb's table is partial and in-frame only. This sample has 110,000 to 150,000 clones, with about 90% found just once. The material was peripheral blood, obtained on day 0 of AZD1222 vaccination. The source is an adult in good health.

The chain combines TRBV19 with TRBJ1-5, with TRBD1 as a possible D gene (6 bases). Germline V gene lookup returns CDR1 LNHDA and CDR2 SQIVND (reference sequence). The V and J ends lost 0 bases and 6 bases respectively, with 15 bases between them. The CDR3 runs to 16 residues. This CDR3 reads CASSIEGLGGGQPQHF. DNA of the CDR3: TGTGCCAGTAGTATAGAGGGGCTCGGAGGGGGTCAGCCCCAGCATTTT. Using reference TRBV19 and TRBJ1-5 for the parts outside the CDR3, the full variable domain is DGGITQSPKYLFRKEGQNVTLSCEQNLNHDAMYWYRQDPGQGLRLIYYSQIVNDFQKGDIAEGYSVSREKKESFPLTVTSAQKNPTAFYLCASSIEGLGGGQPQHFGDGTRLSIL.

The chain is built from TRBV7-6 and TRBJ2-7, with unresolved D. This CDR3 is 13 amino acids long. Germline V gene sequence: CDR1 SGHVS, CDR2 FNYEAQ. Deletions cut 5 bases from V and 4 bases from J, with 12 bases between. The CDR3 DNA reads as TGTGCCAGCAGCCAGCAGTCGACATACGAGCAGTACTTC. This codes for CASSQQSTYEQYF.

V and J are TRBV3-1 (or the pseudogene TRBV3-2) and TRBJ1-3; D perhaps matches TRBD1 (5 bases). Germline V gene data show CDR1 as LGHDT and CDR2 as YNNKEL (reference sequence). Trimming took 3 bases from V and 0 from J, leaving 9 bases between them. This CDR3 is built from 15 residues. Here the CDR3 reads CASSQGVNSGNTIYF. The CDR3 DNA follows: TGTGCCAGCAGCCAGGGGGTGAACTCTGGAAACACCATATATTTT.

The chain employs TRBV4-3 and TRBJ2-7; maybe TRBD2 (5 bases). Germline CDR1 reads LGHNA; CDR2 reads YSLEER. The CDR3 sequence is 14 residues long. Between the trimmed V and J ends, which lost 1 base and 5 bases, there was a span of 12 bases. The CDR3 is CASSQVEGINEQYF. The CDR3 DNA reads TGCGCCAGCAGCCAAGTAGAGGGAATAAACGAGCAGTACTTC.

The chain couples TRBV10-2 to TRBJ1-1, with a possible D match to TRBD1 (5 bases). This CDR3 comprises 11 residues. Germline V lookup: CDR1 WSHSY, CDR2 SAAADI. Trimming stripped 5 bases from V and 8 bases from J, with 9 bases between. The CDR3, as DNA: TGCGCCAGCAGTTACAGGAGAGAAGCTTTCTTT. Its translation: CASSYRREAFF.

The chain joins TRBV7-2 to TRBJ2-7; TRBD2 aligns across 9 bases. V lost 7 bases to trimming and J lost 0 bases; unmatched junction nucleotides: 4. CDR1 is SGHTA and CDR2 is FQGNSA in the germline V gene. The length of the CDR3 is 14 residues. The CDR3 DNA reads TGTGCCAGCACCCATAGCGGGAGCTCCTACGAGCAGTACTTC. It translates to CASTHSGSSYEQYF.

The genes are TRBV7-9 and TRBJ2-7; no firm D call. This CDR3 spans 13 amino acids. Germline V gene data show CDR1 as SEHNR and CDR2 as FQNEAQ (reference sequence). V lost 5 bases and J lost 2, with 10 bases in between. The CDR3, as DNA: TGTGCCAGCAGCAAAACCCCGACCTACGAGCAGTACTTC. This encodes CASSKTPTYEQYF. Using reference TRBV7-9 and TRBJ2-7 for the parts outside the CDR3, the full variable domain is DTGVSQNPRHKITKRGQNVTFRCDPISEHNRLYWYRQTLGQGPEFLTYFQNEAQLEKSRLLSDRFSAERPKGSFSTLEIQRTEQGDSAMYLCASSKTPTYEQYFGPGTRLTVT.

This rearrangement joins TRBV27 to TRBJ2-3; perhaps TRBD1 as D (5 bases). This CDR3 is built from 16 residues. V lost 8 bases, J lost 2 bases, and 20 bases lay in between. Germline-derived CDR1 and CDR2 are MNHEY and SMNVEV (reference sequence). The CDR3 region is CASAHVKGLFTDTQYF. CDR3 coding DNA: TGTGCCAGCGCCCATGTGAAGGGGCTTTTCACAGATACGCAGTATTTT.

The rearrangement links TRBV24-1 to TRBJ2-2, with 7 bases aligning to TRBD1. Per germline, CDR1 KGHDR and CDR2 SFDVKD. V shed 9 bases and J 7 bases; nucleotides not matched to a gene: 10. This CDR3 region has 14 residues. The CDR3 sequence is CATRAGTANGELFF. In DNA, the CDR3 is TGTGCCACCCGGGCTGGGACAGCCAACGGGGAGCTGTTTTTT.

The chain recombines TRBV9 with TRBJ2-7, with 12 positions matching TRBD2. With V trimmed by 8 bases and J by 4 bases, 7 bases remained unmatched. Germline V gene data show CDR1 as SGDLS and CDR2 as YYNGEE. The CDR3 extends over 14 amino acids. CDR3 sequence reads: CASSLAGGDYEQYF. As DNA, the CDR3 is TGTGCCAGTTCTCTAGCGGGAGGGGATTACGAGCAGTACTTC.

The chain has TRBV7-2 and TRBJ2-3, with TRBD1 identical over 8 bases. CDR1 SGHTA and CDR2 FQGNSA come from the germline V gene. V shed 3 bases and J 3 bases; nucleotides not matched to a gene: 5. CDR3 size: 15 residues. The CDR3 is CASSLSWTGTDTQYF. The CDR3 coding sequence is TGTGCCAGCAGCTTGAGTTGGACAGGGACAGATACGCAGTATTTT. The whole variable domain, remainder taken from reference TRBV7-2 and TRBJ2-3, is GAGVSQSPSNKVTEKGKDVELRCDPISGHTALYWYRQSLGQGLEFLIYFQGNSAPDKSGLPSDRFSAERTGGSVSTLTIQRTQQEDSAVYLCASSLSWTGTDTQYFGPGTRLTVL.

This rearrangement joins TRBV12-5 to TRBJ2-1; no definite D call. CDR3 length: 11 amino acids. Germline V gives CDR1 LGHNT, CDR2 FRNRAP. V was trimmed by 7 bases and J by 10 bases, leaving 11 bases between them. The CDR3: CASARSPEQFF. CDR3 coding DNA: TGTGCTAGTGCCCGATCACCCGAGCAGTTCTTC.

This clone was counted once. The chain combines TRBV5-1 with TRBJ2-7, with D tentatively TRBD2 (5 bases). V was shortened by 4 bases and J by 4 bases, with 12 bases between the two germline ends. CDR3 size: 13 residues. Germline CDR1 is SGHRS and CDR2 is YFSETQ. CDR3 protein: CASSALGVYEQYF. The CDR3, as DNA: TGCGCCAGCAGCGCCCTGGGAGTTTACGAGCAGTACTTC.

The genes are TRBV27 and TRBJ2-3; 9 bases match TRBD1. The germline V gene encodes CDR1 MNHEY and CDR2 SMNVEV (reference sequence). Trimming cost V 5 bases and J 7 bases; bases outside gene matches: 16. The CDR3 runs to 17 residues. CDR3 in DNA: TGTGCCAGCAGTCCCCCTCCGGGACAGGGCGGGCGGAATACGCAGTATTTT. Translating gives CASSPPPGQGGRNTQYF.

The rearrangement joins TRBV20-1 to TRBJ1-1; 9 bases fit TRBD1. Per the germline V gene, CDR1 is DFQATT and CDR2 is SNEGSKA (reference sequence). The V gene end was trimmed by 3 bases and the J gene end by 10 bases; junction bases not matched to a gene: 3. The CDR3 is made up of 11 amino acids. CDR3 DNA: TGCAGTGCTAGGGAGACAGGGGGAGCTTTCTTT. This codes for CSARETGGAFF.

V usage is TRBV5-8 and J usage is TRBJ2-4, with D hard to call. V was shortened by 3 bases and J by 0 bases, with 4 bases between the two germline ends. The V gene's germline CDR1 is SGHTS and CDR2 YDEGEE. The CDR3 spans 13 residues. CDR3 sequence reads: CASSSRAKNIQYF. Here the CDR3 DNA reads TGTGCCAGCAGCTCCCGAGCCAAAAACATTCAGTACTTC. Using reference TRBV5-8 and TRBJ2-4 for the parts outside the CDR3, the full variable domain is EAGVTQSPTHLIKTRGQQATLRCSPISGHTSVYWYQQALGLGLQFLLWYDEGEERNRGNFPPRFSGRQFPNYSSELNVNALELEDSALYLCASSSRAKNIQYFGAGTRLSVL.

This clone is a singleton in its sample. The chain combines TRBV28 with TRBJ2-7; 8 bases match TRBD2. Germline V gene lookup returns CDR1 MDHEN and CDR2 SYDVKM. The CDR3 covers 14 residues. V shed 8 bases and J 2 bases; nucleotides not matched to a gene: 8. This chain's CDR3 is CASRSGSLTYEQYF. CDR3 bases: TGTGCCAGCCGCAGCGGGAGCCTAACCTACGAGCAGTACTTC.